A single sample gave rise to the 15 T cell receptor beta chains below, sequenced in a study of blood T cell repertoires in COVID-19. Repertoires were generated with immunoSEQ multiplex PCR, while TCRdb's copy carries only in-frame clones and drops some. The data show 400,000 to 450,000 clones, 90% seen once. Sequenced: PBMCs or T cells enriched from blood (not recorded which). All receptors derive from a man younger than 35 who had recovered from COVID-19.

The rearrangement joins TRBV28 to TRBJ2-7, with D maybe TRBD2 (6 bases). Trimming took 4 bases from V and 4 from J, leaving 20 bases between them. Germline lookup yields CDR1 MDHEN and CDR2 SYDVKM. CDR3 size: 16 residues. DNA of the CDR3: TGTGCCAGCAGTTCCCCTCGCTCCGAGGGACTGTACGAGCAGTACTTC. It encodes CASSSPRSEGLYEQYF.

V and J are TRBV3-1 (or the pseudogene TRBV3-2) and TRBJ2-7; D perhaps matches TRBD2 (5 bases). The V and J ends lost 4 bases and 5 bases respectively, with 15 bases between them. Germline V CDR1 and CDR2: LGHDT, YNNKEL (reference sequence). CDR3 length: 14 residues. The CDR3 loop is CASSRGLVRDEQYF. CDR3 coding DNA: TGTGCCAGCAGCCGAGGACTCGTCCGGGACGAGCAGTACTTC.

V usage is TRBV11-2 and J usage is TRBJ1-1; D is unclear. The CDR3 consists of 18 residues. V was pared by 1 base and J by 12 bases, with 30 bases between. The germline gives CDR1 SGHAT, CDR2 FQNNGV. CDR3 sequence reads: CASSLGKRFGVPNTGTFF. The DNA for the CDR3 is TGTGCCAGCAGCTTAGGGAAGAGGTTCGGGGTACCCAACACCGGGACTTTCTTT.

The chain recombines TRBV5-6 with TRBJ1-6, with D hard to call. Germline CDR1 and CDR2: SGHDT and YYEEEE. The CDR3 consists of 15 residues. Between the trimmed V and J ends, which lost 1 base and 4 bases, there was a span of 9 bases. CDR3 loop: CASSLRGRYNSPLHF. CDR3 in DNA: TGTGCCAGCAGCTTGCGGGGAAGGTATAATTCACCCCTCCACTTT.

The chain links TRBV6-4 to TRBJ2-7; no firm D call. V was pared by 3 bases and J by 7 bases, with 10 bases between. CDR1 is MRHNA, CDR2 SNTAGT, per germline. This CDR3 contains 12 residues. The CDR3 DNA sequence: TGTGCCAGCAGTGAGAGGCATGAAGAGCAGTACTTC. Translating it yields CASSERHEEQYF.

The rearrangement joins TRBV28 to TRBJ2-7, with 7 bases fitting TRBD2. This CDR3 spans 15 amino acids. The V and J ends lost 2 bases and 0 bases, in that order; junction bases with no gene match: 4. The V gene's germline CDR1 is MDHEN and CDR2 SYDVKM. For the CDR3, the DNA is TGTGCCAGCAGTTTACGACTAGCTATCTCCTACGAGCAGTACTTC. Its protein product is CASSLRLAISYEQYF.

The V gene is TRBV9, the J gene TRBJ1-3, with 7 bases fitting TRBD1. This CDR3 spans 15 amino acids. V shed 3 bases, J shed 3 bases, and the junction held 6 bases outside the gene matches. CDR1 and CDR2 (germline): SGDLS, YYNGEE. The CDR3 loop is CASSGGTVGGNTIYF. In DNA, the CDR3 is TGTGCCAGCAGCGGTGGGACAGTCGGTGGAAACACCATATATTTT.

The chain recombines TRBV7-2 with TRBJ2-1; D may be TRBD2 (6 bases). CDR3 length: 16 residues. Trimming shortened V by 3 bases and J by 0 bases, and 12 bases separated the two germline ends. Germline CDR1 and CDR2: SGHTA and FQGNSA. CDR3 loop: CASSFWAGISYNEQFF. The CDR3, as DNA: TGTGCCAGCAGCTTTTGGGCGGGGATCTCCTACAATGAGCAGTTCTTC.

This chain connects TRBV9 to TRBJ2-3; D might be TRBD1 (5 bases). This CDR3 region has 14 residues. The V and J ends lost 1 base and 4 bases respectively, with 10 bases between them. The germline V gene has CDR1 SGDLS and CDR2 YYNGEE. In DNA form, the CDR3 reads TGTGCCAGCAGCGTAAGCAGGGTAGCAGATACGCAGTATTTT. It specifies CASSVSRVADTQYF.

The genes are TRBV6-5 and TRBJ1-6; 7 bases agree with TRBD1. Germline lookup yields CDR1 MNHEY and CDR2 SVGAGI. The CDR3 is made up of 13 amino acids. Trimming took 8 bases from V and 9 from J; bases not matched to a gene: 7. The CDR3 loop reads CASGDRDSSPLHF. The DNA of the CDR3 is TGTGCCAGCGGCGACAGGGACTCTTCACCCCTCCACTTT.

The chain has TRBV6-1 and TRBJ1-2, with 7 bases identical to TRBD1. V was pared by 2 bases and J by 5 bases, with 8 bases of the junction left unmatched. Germline loops: CDR1 MNHNS, CDR2 SASEGT. The CDR3 has 15 amino acids. CDR3 amino acids: CASSETPGTDYGYTF. For the CDR3, the DNA is TGTGCCAGCAGTGAAACCCCCGGGACAGATTATGGCTACACCTTC.

The CDR3 protein is CASSTPGPWDSTNMNTEAFF. The CDR3 region has the DNA TGTGCCAGCAGCACCCCCGGACCCTGGGACAGCACCAACATGAACACTGAAGCTTTCTTT. The rearrangement links TRBV3-1 (or the pseudogene TRBV3-2) to TRBJ1-1, with 7 nucleotides matching TRBD1. This CDR3 has 20 residues. In germline, CDR1 is LGHDT, CDR2 YNNKEL (reference sequence). Unmatched junction bases numbered 21, after V lost 5 bases and J lost 0 bases.

The V and J genes are TRBV19 and TRBJ2-7; 8 positions match TRBD1. This CDR3 contains 16 residues. Per the germline V gene, CDR1 is LNHDA and CDR2 is SQIVND (reference sequence). The V gene end was trimmed by 2 bases and the J gene end by 3 bases; junction bases not matched to a gene: 9. The CDR3 here is CASSIRPFDRGYEQYF. CDR3 nucleotides: TGTGCCAGTAGTATACGCCCCTTTGACAGGGGCTACGAGCAGTACTTC.

The chain carries TRBV27 and TRBJ2-3; D may be TRBD1 (6 bases). The CDR3 spans 15 residues. V dropped 4 bases and J dropped 4 bases, with 15 bases sitting between them. From germline, CDR1 is MNHEY and CDR2 SMNVEV (reference sequence). Here the CDR3 DNA reads TGTGCCAGCAGTTCCTCTCCCCACAGGGCAGATACGCAGTATTTT. This codes for CASSSSPHRADTQYF.

The chain combines TRBV5-1 with TRBJ1-1; D not certain. V was trimmed by 6 bases and J by 0 bases, leaving 12 bases between them. This CDR3 is 14 amino acids long. Germline V gene sequence: CDR1 SGHRS, CDR2 YFSETQ. DNA of the CDR3: TGCGCCAGCAAGGGAGATCAAGTGAACACTGAAGCTTTCTTT. Translation: CASKGDQVNTEAFF.